This T cell receptor (beta chain) was retrieved from a study of cytomegalovirus exposure and HLA in healthy donors. CDR3 size: 15 residues. Germline assignment: CDR1 SGHRS and CDR2 YFSETQ. V was cut by 0 bases and J by 0 bases, with 8 bases left in between. The primer mix had 60 Vbeta and 13 Jbeta primers. TCRdb's copy holds only in-frame clones and misses some; the assay was immunoSEQ multiplex PCR. The sample contains some 140,000 clones, 76% of which appear only once. Sequenced input: PBMCs. The clonotype comes from a female donor in good health and CMV-seropositive. The chain combines TRBV5-1 with TRBJ2-3; maybe TRBD1 (5 bases). The CDR3 loop is CASSLGTISTDTQYF. The DNA for the CDR3 is TGCGCCAGCAGCTTGGGGACAATAAGCACAGATACGCAGTATTTT.